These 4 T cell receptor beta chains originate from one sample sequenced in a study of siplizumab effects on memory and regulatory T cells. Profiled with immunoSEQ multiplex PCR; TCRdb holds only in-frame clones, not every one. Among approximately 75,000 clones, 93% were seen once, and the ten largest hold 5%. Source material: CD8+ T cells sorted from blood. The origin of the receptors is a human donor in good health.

CDR3 sequence: CASSYQGTLDNEQFF. The CDR3 DNA reads TGTGCCAGCAGTTACCAAGGGACATTGGACAATGAGCAGTTCTTC. The chain has TRBV6-6 and TRBJ2-1; weak D call: TRBD1 (6 bases). V shed 2 bases and J shed 5 bases, with 13 bases lying between them. The CDR3 is made up of 15 amino acids. Looked up from germline, CDR1 is MNHNY and CDR2 is SVGAGI (reference sequence).

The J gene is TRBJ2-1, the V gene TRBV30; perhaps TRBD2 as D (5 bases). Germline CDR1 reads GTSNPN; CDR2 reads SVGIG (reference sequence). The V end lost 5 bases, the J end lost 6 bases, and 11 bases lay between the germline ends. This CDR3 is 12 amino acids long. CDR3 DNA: TGTGCCTGGGTTGAGGCGGGCAATGAGCAGTTCTTC. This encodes CAWVEAGNEQFF.

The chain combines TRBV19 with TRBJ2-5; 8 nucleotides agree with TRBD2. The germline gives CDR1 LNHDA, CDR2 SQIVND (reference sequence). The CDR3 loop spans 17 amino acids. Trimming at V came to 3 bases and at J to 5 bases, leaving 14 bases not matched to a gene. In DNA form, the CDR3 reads TGTGCCAGTAGTATCACCAGCGGGGGTGCCTTGGGTGAGACCCAGTACTTC. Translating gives CASSITSGGALGETQYF.

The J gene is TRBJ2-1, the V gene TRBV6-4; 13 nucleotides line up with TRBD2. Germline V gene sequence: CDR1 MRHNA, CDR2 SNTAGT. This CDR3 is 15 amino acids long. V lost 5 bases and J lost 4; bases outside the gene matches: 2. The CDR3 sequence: CASSSTSGGYNEQFF. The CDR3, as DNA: TGTGCCAGCAGTTCGACTAGCGGGGGGTACAATGAGCAGTTCTTC.